This T cell receptor (beta chain) is from a study of OX40 agonist ivuxolimab in advanced cancers. Concerning the study at large: Ivuxolimab was a fully human IgG2 agonistic monoclonal antibody targeting the costimulatory receptor OX40 (CD134). A male proportion of 82.7% and a mean age of approximately 60 years, ranging from roughly 23 to 79, were recorded for the dose-escalation cohort. The monotherapy dose-escalation portion (N of about 50 patients) of the phase I ivuxolimab trial is reported in the paper. Of the roughly 54 patients in dose escalation, 19 had hepatocellular carcinoma, about 15 had melanoma, 9 had renal cell carcinoma and 9 had head and neck cancer. Partial responses occurred in three dose-escalation patients, of whom one had hepatocellular carcinoma and two had cutaneous melanoma. Peripheral TCRbeta sequencing aimed to test whether ivuxolimab altered TCR sequence diversity and caused clonal T-cell expansion. Intravenous ivuxolimab was administered to patients every 2 weeks at six dose levels: 0.01, 0.1, 0.3, 1.5, 3 and 10 mg/kg. Prior anti-PD-1, anti-PD-L1 or anti-CTLA-4 therapy was permitted, and checkpoint inhibitors had been received by roughly 40% of dose-escalation patients.

For sequencing of the TCRbeta CDR3 region, genomic DNA was extracted from the sorted cells. TCRbeta CDR3 regions were sequenced using the immunoSEQ Assay. Entries here come from immuneACCESS through TCRdb and include only in-frame sequences with V and J called. Some clones fail to appear in such tables; in the studies checked, an unresolved V gene covers under half of the shortfall, and the cause of the remainder is unknown. This sample is represented by some 35,000 clones; roughly 80% of them were singletons. The leading ten clones occupy under 40% of the sample. Spanning cysteine to phenylalanine, the CDR3 consists of 16 amino acids. Only the CDR3 DNA is retained, 48 bases long and in frame from the first base. For CDR1 and CDR2, the germline V gene lists SGHTA and FQGNSA. Trimming accounts for 7 bases at V and 4 bases at J, while the number of junction bases matched to no gene is 13. Note on this clone: Its target antigen remains unknown. Base-call qualities are not available, and no considerably larger clone is one nucleotide away.

Patients with autoimmune disease history or receiving systemic immunosuppression were excluded from the trial. In every dose cohort, peripheral blood was drawn for TCR sequencing at baseline, cycle 4 day 1, and cycle 7 day 1. Samples came from an open-label, multicenter, first-in-human phase I dose-escalation trial of ivuxolimab. Adults with locally advanced or metastatic melanoma, renal cell, hepatocellular, or head and neck squamous cell carcinoma were enrolled in the trial. Before TCR sequencing, CD4+ T cells and CD8+ T cells from peripheral blood were sorted into separate populations. Results the study describes overall, beyond this receptor: At doses from 0.1 to 3.0 mg/kg, clonal expansion was seen in both CD4+ and CD8+ blood T cells between baseline and week 6. In partial responders in the 0.1-3.0 mg/kg groups, normalized peripheral clonal expansion was found to be among the lowest, especially among CD8+ T cells. On average, CD8+ T cells showed more expanded clones than CD4+ T cells after ivuxolimab. Antigen specificity was not determined for the clonally expanded peripheral T cells. Low levels of normalized T-cell clonal expansion were also shown by some nonresponding patients.

The sequence was obtained from an adult with an advanced solid tumor such as melanoma, head and neck, liver or kidney cancer. The receptor chain draws on TRBV7-2 and TRBJ1-3, and 7 junction bases match TRBD1. The sequencing used CD4+ or CD8+ T cells sorted from blood, collected in a trial of the OX40 agonist ivuxolimab. This receptor has the CDR3 CASTREGAAVGNTIYF. The DNA sequence is TGTGCCAGCACCCGCGAGGGGGCGGCCGTGGGAAACACCATATATTTT.